This entry is about one T cell receptor (beta chain). This specimen belongs to a study of blood T cell repertoires in COVID-19. In the study overall: Material from acute and convalescent COVID-19 was sourced from the United States, Italy and Spain.

CDR1 and CDR2 from the germline V gene are SGHAT and FQDESV (reference sequence). Between the trimmed V and J ends, which lost 5 bases and 3 bases, there was a span of 14 bases. The CDR3 consists of 15 residues. Original processing methods: Amplification of reference gene primers was used by the study to estimate nucleated cell counts. Sequencing was performed with immunoSEQ multiplex PCR; in TCRdb, only in-frame clones are kept and a portion is missing. Clone size and the V and J calls come from that table; the DNA yielded D and trimming. The sample records approximately 130,000 clones, over 75% being singletons.

Input material: peripheral blood. The origin of this receptor is a man aged 35-49 years with active or convalescent COVID-19. V and J are TRBV11-1 and TRBJ1-5; D may be TRBD1 (6 bases). The CDR3 is CASSKSRDNNQPQHF. The CDR3 DNA reads TGTGCCAGCAGCAAGAGCCGGGACAACAATCAGCCCCAGCATTTT.